This record concerns one T cell receptor (beta chain) sequence. The antigen remains undetermined. These data originate in a study of glioma-infiltrating T cells after dendritic cell vaccination. Study details: Dendritic cell vaccination trial patients had either newly diagnosed or recurrent glioblastoma. Study-wide points: Higher TCR clonality did not directly relate to longer survival.

Up to 2 ug genomic DNA was used for TCRB CDR3 amplification. Sequencing was performed with immunoSEQ multiplex PCR; in TCRdb, only in-frame clones are kept and a portion is missing. The sample has 70,000 to 100,000 clones, less than 90% seen once; the top ten hold 6.8%. The sample's time point: after dendritic cell vaccination, including at tumor progression/relapse. All glioblastoma patients lacked an isocitrate dehydrogenase mutation. Trimming took off 0 bases at V and 6 bases at J, with 10 bases between the two ends. CDR3 length: 14 residues. Germline assignment: CDR1 SGHNT and CDR2 YYREEE (reference sequence).

J is TRBJ2-1 and V is TRBV5-4; D gene unclear. The source is a human donor with glioblastoma. Here the sequenced sample was blood, taken after dendritic cell vaccination. Here the CDR3 DNA reads TGTGCCAGCAGCTTGGGACAAGCTCGCAATGAGCAGTTCTTC. It is translated as CASSLGQARNEQFF.